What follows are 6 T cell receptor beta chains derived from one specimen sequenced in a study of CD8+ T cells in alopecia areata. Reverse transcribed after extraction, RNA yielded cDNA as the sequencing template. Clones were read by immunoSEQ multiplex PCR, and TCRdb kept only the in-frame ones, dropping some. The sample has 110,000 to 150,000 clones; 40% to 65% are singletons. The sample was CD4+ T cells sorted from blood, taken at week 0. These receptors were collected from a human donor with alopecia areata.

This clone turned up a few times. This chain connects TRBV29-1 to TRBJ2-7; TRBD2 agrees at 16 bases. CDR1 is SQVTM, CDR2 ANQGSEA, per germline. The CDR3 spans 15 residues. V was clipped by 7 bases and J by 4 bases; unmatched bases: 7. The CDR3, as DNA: TGCAGCGCAAGTCCGGGACTAGCGGGAGGGTACGAGCAGTACTTC. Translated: CSASPGLAGGYEQYF.

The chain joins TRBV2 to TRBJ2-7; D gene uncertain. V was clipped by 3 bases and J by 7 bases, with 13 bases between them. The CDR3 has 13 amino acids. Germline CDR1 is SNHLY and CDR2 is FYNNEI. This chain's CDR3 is CASSEAPPGEQYF. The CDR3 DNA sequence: TGTGCCAGCAGTGAGGCCCCCCCAGGAGAGCAGTACTTC. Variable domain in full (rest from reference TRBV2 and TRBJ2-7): EPEVTQTPSHQVTQMGQEVILRCVPISNHLYFYWYRQILGQKVEFLVSFYNNEISEKSEIFDDQFSVERPDGSNFTLKIRSTKLEDSAMYFCASSEAPPGEQYFGPGTRLTVT.

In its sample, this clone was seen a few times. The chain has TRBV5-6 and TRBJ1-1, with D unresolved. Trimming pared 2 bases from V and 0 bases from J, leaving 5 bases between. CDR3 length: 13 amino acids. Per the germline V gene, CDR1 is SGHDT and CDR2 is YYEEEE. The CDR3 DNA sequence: TGTGCCAGCAGCTTTGAAGTGAACACTGAAGCTTTCTTT. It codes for CASSFEVNTEAFF.

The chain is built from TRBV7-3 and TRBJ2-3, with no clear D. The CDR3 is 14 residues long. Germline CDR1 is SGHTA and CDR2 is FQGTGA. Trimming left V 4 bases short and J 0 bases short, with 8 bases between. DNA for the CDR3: TGTGCCAGCAGCTCCCTTCGAAGCACAGATACGCAGTATTTT. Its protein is CASSSLRSTDTQYF.

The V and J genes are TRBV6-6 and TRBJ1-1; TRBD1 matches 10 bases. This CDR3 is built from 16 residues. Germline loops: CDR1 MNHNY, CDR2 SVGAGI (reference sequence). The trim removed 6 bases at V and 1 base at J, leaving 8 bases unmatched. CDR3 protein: CASRTGTGAENTEAFF. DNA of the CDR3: TGTGCCAGCAGGACCGGGACAGGGGCCGAGAACACTGAAGCTTTCTTT.

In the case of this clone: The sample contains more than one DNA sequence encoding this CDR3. The CDR3 sequence is CAWSGGQGNQPQHF. The CDR3, as DNA: TGTGCCTGGAGTGGAGGACAGGGTAATCAGCCCCAGCATTTT. The J gene is TRBJ1-5, the V gene TRBV30; the match to TRBD1 covers 8 bases. CDR3 length: 14 amino acids. CDR1 and CDR2 from the germline V gene are GTSNPN and SVGIG (reference sequence). V gave up 1 base and J gave up 4 bases; unmatched junction bases: 3.